Presented here are 2 T cell receptor beta chains from one specimen sequenced in a study of OX40 agonist ivuxolimab in advanced cancers. The protocol was immunoSEQ multiplex PCR, while the TCRdb copy is restricted to in-frame clones and leaves out a portion. The sample holds under 80,000 clones, approximately 86% seen once. Source: CD4+ or CD8+ T cells sorted from blood, taken in a trial of the OX40 agonist ivuxolimab. These receptors were collected from an adult with an advanced solid tumor such as melanoma, head and neck, liver or kidney cancer.

The chain couples TRBV28 to TRBJ2-3; possible D gene TRBD1, 6 bases. The CDR3 spans 15 residues. Trimming pared 6 bases from V and 1 base from J, leaving 14 bases between. CDR1 is MDHEN, CDR2 SYDVKM, per germline. DNA of the CDR3: TGTGCCAGCAGGGCCAGGGGTTTCGGCACAGATACGCAGTATTTT. This codes for CASRARGFGTDTQYF.

The V call is TRBV6-5, the J call TRBJ1-6; TRBD1 matches 8 bases. The germline V gene has CDR1 MNHEY and CDR2 SVGAGI. This CDR3 has 15 amino acids. Trimming at V came to 8 bases and at J to 7 bases, leaving 10 bases not matched to a gene. In nucleotides, the CDR3 is TGTGCCAGCCAAGTGATGGACAGGGAAAATTCACCCCTCCACTTT. Its translation: CASQVMDRENSPLHF.